One and the same sample provided the 8 T cell receptor beta chains below, sequenced in a study of T cells in narcolepsy. Produced via immunoSEQ multiplex PCR; TCRdb's table is partial and in-frame only. The repertoire holds about 21,000 clones, with about 92% as singletons. The source material was CD45RA- memory CD4+ T cells from PBMCs. These receptors originate from a human donor with narcolepsy.

This clone was observed a single time. This chain links TRBV5-4 with TRBJ1-2; D is undetermined. Trimming removed 4 bases at V and 3 bases at J, with 16 bases between. The CDR3 totals 15 residues. The germline CDR1 and CDR2 sequences are SGHNT and YYREEE (reference sequence). The CDR3 loop reads CASSPPEGAHYGYTF. The CDR3 DNA reads TGTGCCAGCAGCCCCCCGGAAGGAGCACACTATGGCTACACCTTC.

The chain is built from TRBV29-1 and TRBJ1-1; 9 bases are shared with TRBD1. V lost 6 bases, J lost 10 bases, and 9 bases stayed unmatched. The length of the CDR3 is 12 residues. Germline values: CDR1 SQVTM, CDR2 ANQGSEA. CDR3 amino acids: CSVGTGKSGAFF. CDR3 bases: TGCAGCGTCGGGACAGGGAAAAGTGGAGCTTTCTTT. Together with reference TRBV29-1 and TRBJ1-1, the CDR3 gives the full variable domain: SAVISQKPSRDICQRGTSLTIQCQVDSQVTMMFWYRQQPGQSLTLIATANQGSEATYESGFVIDKFPISRPNLTFSTLTVSNMSPEDSSIYLCSVGTGKSGAFFGQGTRLTVV.

The chain couples TRBV5-4 to TRBJ2-3; D perhaps matches TRBD2 (5 bases). Trimming stripped 2 bases from V and 3 bases from J, with 7 bases between. This CDR3 is built from 13 residues. Germline lookup yields CDR1 SGHNT and CDR2 YYREEE (reference sequence). Here the CDR3 reads CASSLSGTDTQYF. The CDR3 DNA follows: TGTGCCAGCAGCTTAAGCGGAACAGATACGCAGTATTTT. Full variable domain (rest looked up from reference TRBV5-4 and TRBJ2-3): ETGVTQSPTHLIKTRGQQVTLRCSSQSGHNTVSWYQQALGQGPQFIFQYYREEENGRGNFPPRFSGLQFPNYSSELNVNALELDDSALYLCASSLSGTDTQYFGPGTRLTVL.

The V gene is TRBV12-5, the J gene TRBJ1-5; maybe TRBD1 (5 bases). This CDR3 contains 14 residues. CDR1 and CDR2 from the germline V gene are LGHNT and FRNRAP. Trimming stripped 1 base from V and 3 bases from J, with 7 bases between. The CDR3 region has the DNA TGTGCTAGTGGTTTGGGGGGGATCAATCAGCCCCAGCATTTT. Translated: CASGLGGINQPQHF.

The chain carries TRBV19 and TRBJ2-3, with D unresolved. This CDR3 is 16 amino acids long. The germline gives CDR1 LNHDA, CDR2 SQIVND (reference sequence). Trimming pared 5 bases from V and 2 bases from J, leaving 17 bases between. The CDR3 sequence: CASSPSYDRYTDTQYF. CDR3 coding DNA: TGTGCCAGTAGTCCATCATACGATCGGTACACAGATACGCAGTATTTT.

The chain is built from TRBV27 and TRBJ1-5, with D perhaps matching TRBD1 (5 bases). Per germline, CDR1 MNHEY and CDR2 SMNVEV (reference sequence). The length of the CDR3 is 14 residues. Between the trimmed V and J ends, which lost 6 bases and 9 bases, there was a span of 18 bases. The CDR3 nucleotides read TGTGCCAGCAGAGGCCAGCGGGGGTACGGGCCCCAGCATTTT. It specifies CASRGQRGYGPQHF.

The chain employs TRBV30 and TRBJ1-4; perhaps TRBD1 as D (5 bases). The CDR3 is made up of 14 amino acids. The germline V gene encodes CDR1 GTSNPN and CDR2 SVGIG (reference sequence). V shed 0 bases and J shed 8 bases, with 13 bases lying between them. The CDR3 DNA follows: TGTGCCTGGAGTGTACCAGGGTGGAGGGAAAAACTGTTTTTT. Protein sequence: CAWSVPGWREKLFF.

The V call is TRBV11-2, the J call TRBJ2-2; TRBD2 aligns across 7 bases. Trimming removed 5 bases from V and 0 bases from J; junction bases left unmatched: 3. The CDR3 extends over 15 amino acids. CDR1 is SGHAT and CDR2 is FQNNGV in the germline V gene. This CDR3 reads CASSALAANTGELFF. The CDR3 nucleotides are TGTGCCAGCAGCGCCCTAGCGGCGAACACCGGGGAGCTGTTTTTT.